This T cell receptor beta chain was sequenced in a study of blood T cells in healthy people across ages. The ends were cut back, 1 base at V and 13 bases at J, with 17 bases in the middle. CDR3 length: 14 residues. Per germline, CDR1 LGHNT and CDR2 FRNRAP. PCR was performed a second time for roughly 7 to 12 cycles using a sample-barcoded 5' primer and a J-beta primer mix. TCRdb processed the 5' RACE reads anew with MiXCR; each CDR3 protein has one entry. The table has around 900,000 distinct CDR3 sequences, less than 35% seen once; the top ten hold roughly a sixth. This clonotype was detected a few times. The target antigen is unknown. General study results and limits: Roughly linearly, TCR beta diversity per million T cells fell as age increased. Strong correlation linked observed beta diversity and percent naive T cells. Long-lived donors carried more naive CD4+ cells and greater diversity than aged donors.

The sequencing sample was made of blood. The origin of this receptor is a woman aged 80 or over in good health. The genes are TRBV12-5 and TRBJ2-1; no reliable D call. The DNA of the CDR3 is TGTGCTAGTGGTTTGGGTACGGCGAAAGAGACCCAGTTCTTC. This encodes CASGLGTAKETQFF.